These 20 T cell receptor beta chains were sequenced from one sample in a study of human T cells and chemical hapten exposure. Time point defined: pre-sensitization, week 0. Indicated treatment: therapeutic diphenylcyclopropenone sensitization with weekly scalp DPC. One entry per CDR3 protein results from TCRdb running MiXCR on the RACE reads. The profile shows about 300,000 distinct CDR3 sequences, approximately 5% of them singletons. This specimen was whole blood, taken in connection with sensitization to the hapten diphenylcyclopropenone (DPC). The receptors stem from a woman between 18 and 30 years old with alopecia areata. Some clones in this sample may be carry-over from other donors' samples.

This clonotype has a handful of counts. The chain recombines TRBV9 with TRBJ2-7, with D tentatively TRBD1 (6 bases). Germline V gene lookup returns CDR1 SGDLS and CDR2 YYNGEE. V lost 2 bases and J 1 base, leaving 7 bases between the germline ends. The CDR3 consists of 13 residues. CDR3 bases: TGTGCCAGCAGCGTCGGGACATCCTACGAGCAGTACTTC. As protein: CASSVGTSYEQYF.

Worth noting for this clonotype: A clone one base away is much larger, so this may be a read error. This CDR3 is missing its conserved last phenylalanine or tryptophan, likely due to a read error. The V call is TRBV5-6, the J call TRBJ2-3, with 13 bases matching TRBD2. The CDR3 extends over 17 amino acids. Losses at the gene ends were 4 bases for V and 5 bases for J; bases not matched to a gene: 10. The germline CDR1 and CDR2 sequences are SGHDT and YYEEEE. The CDR3 DNA reads TGTGCCAGCAGCCTGATGACTAGCGGGGGGCGCGGAGATACGCAGTATTAT. This translates into CASSLMTSGGRGDTQYY.

A few counts support this clonotype. V and J are TRBV3-1 and TRBJ1-2, with D possibly being TRBD1 (6 bases). The germline gives CDR1 LGHDT, CDR2 YNNKEL (reference sequence). V gave up 2 bases and J gave up 6 bases, with 16 bases separating them. This CDR3 has 15 amino acids. The CDR3 region is CASSQLQGFGDGYTF. The CDR3 DNA follows: TGTGCCAGCAGCCAATTACAGGGATTCGGCGATGGCTACACCTTC.

The chain has TRBV29-1 and TRBJ1-1, with D perhaps matching TRBD1 (6 bases). Germline CDR1 and CDR2: SQVTM and ANQGSEA. The CDR3 runs 13 residues. Trimming removed 7 bases from V and 0 bases from J, with 12 bases in between. CDR3 bases: TGCAGCGGGACGGGACACCTGAACACTGAAGCTTTCTTT. This translates into CSGTGHLNTEAFF.

This clonotype was counted a few times. This chain joins TRBV27 and TRBJ1-5; no firm D call. V was clipped by 5 bases and J by 6 bases, with 11 bases between them. This CDR3 is 13 amino acids long. Per germline, CDR1 MNHEY and CDR2 SMNVEV (reference sequence). In DNA, the CDR3 is TGTGCCAGCAGTCCGGCGGGGATTCAGCCCCAGCATTTT. This sequence encodes CASSPAGIQPQHF.

This clonotype showed up many times. This rearrangement joins TRBV12-5 to TRBJ2-1; D not resolved. V was trimmed by 6 bases and J by 8 bases, leaving 17 bases between them. Germline CDR1 LGHNT, CDR2 FRNRAP. This CDR3 spans 14 amino acids. The CDR3 is CASGMRPLLDEQFF. In DNA, the CDR3 is TGTGCTAGTGGGATGCGTCCGCTTTTAGATGAGCAGTTCTTC.

In this sample, this clonotype turned up a few times. The chain employs TRBV12-3 or TRBV12-4 and TRBJ1-2, with a weak D call TRBD1 (6 bases). Trimming took off 3 bases at V and 2 bases at J, with 19 bases between the two ends. The CDR3 is 17 amino acids. The CDR3 loop reads CASSFYLMGRGNYGYTF. In DNA form, the CDR3 reads TGTGCCAGCAGTTTCTATCTTATGGGCAGGGGCAACTATGGCTACACCTTC.

This clonotype was counted only a few times. The V call is TRBV6-5, the J call TRBJ1-6, with a tentative D call TRBD1 (5 bases). Germline CDR1 is MNHEY and CDR2 is SVGAGI. The length of the CDR3 is 13 residues. The V end lost 8 bases, the J end lost 6 bases, and 11 bases lay between the germline ends. The CDR3 protein is CASSRGSNSPLHF. The CDR3 DNA follows: TGTGCCAGCTCCCGGGGGTCTAATTCACCCCTCCACTTT.

This clonotype came up a few times. J is TRBJ1-3 and V is TRBV5-4; the match to TRBD1 covers 9 bases. Germline V gene lookup returns CDR1 SGHNT and CDR2 YYREEE (reference sequence). After removal of 0 bases from V and 3 bases from J, the junction contained 4 bases not matched to a gene. CDR3 length: 16 residues. CDR3 nucleotide sequence: TGTGCCAGCAGCTTGGGGACAGGGGCCGTTGGAAACACCATATATTTT. Residues: CASSLGTGAVGNTIYF.

This clonotype came up a few times. This chain uses TRBV9 with TRBJ2-5, with TRBD1 matching over 9 bases. The V and J ends lost 4 bases and 2 bases, in that order; junction bases with no gene match: 6. Germline values: CDR1 SGDLS, CDR2 YYNGEE. The CDR3 sequence is 15 residues long. In DNA form, the CDR3 reads TGTGCCAGCAGCCCGGACAGGGGAACGCAAGAGACCCAGTACTTC. Translated: CASSPDRGTQETQYF.

This clonotype was counted at least ten times. This sequence joins TRBV29-1 and TRBJ1-1; D gene uncertain. Per germline, CDR1 SQVTM and CDR2 ANQGSEA. This CDR3 comprises 13 residues. V dropped 5 bases and J dropped 0 bases, with 10 bases sitting between them. Here the CDR3 reads CSVYTLLNTEAFF. The CDR3 DNA reads TGCAGCGTTTACACACTCCTGAACACTGAAGCTTTCTTT.

The chain joins TRBV6-6 to TRBJ2-5; TRBD1 might be the D (5 bases). V lost 8 bases, J lost 6 bases, and 13 bases lay in between. This CDR3 comprises 12 residues. Germline CDR1 reads MNHNY; CDR2 reads SVGAGI (reference sequence). This CDR3 reads CASRRREKTQYF. As DNA, the CDR3 is TGTGCCAGCCGGCGCAGGGAAAAGACCCAGTACTTC.

This clonotype was recorded a few times. This sequence joins TRBV2 and TRBJ2-3; 10 bases line up with TRBD2. After removal of 8 bases from V and 2 bases from J, the junction contained 7 bases not matched to a gene. CDR1 and CDR2 (germline): SNHLY, FYNNEI. The CDR3 loop spans 15 amino acids. This CDR3 is CASYPSGGLTDTQYF. As DNA, the CDR3 is TGTGCCAGCTACCCTAGCGGGGGACTCACAGATACGCAGTATTTT.

This clonotype was counted a few times. This chain uses TRBV5-1 with TRBJ2-1; 11 bases are shared with TRBD1. V trimming: 4 bases; J trimming: 8 bases; junction bases outside the gene matches: 14. From germline, CDR1 is SGHRS and CDR2 YFSETQ. CDR3 length: 17 amino acids. This chain's CDR3 is CASSLGQGALESDEQFF. Here the CDR3 DNA reads TGCGCCAGCAGCCTTGGACAGGGGGCGCTTGAATCGGATGAGCAGTTCTTC.

The V and J genes are TRBV7-2 and TRBJ2-3; the match to TRBD2 covers 7 bases. In germline, CDR1 is SGHTA, CDR2 FQGNSA. V gave up 2 bases and J gave up 4 bases; unmatched junction bases: 15. The CDR3 length is 18 residues. The CDR3: CASSLPTWTSLSADTQYF. The CDR3 nucleotides are TGTGCCAGCAGCTTACCTACCTGGACTAGTCTATCGGCAGATACGCAGTATTTT. The complete variable domain, with remaining parts taken from reference TRBV7-2 and TRBJ2-3, reads GAGVSQSPSNKVTEKGKDVELRCDPISGHTALYWYRQSLGQGLEFLIYFQGNSAPDKSGLPSDRFSAERTGGSVSTLTIQRTQQEDSAVYLCASSLPTWTSLSADTQYFGPGTRLTVL.

This clonotype was recorded many times. This rearrangement joins TRBV12-3 or TRBV12-4 to TRBJ2-4; a possible D gene is TRBD2 (5 bases). CDR3 length: 16 amino acids. V gave up 6 bases and J gave up 1 base, with 16 bases separating them. CDR3 residues: CASSPHRGSAKNIQYF. CDR3 sequence (DNA): TGTGCCAGCAGCCCGCATCGGGGATCGGCCAAAAACATTCAGTACTTC.

This clonotype was seen more than once but under ten times. The chain recombines TRBV7-8 with TRBJ2-3; 13 nucleotides align to TRBD2. V was clipped by 5 bases and J by 0 bases; unmatched bases: 8. Germline V gene lookup returns CDR1 SGHVS and CDR2 FQNEAQ. The CDR3 has 18 amino acids. CDR3 sequence (DNA): TGTGCCAGCAGCCTAACTAGCGGGGGGGGTCTAAGCACAGATACGCAGTATTTT. Its translation is CASSLTSGGGLSTDTQYF.

The chain carries TRBV6-2 or TRBV6-3 and TRBJ1-1, with D possibly matching TRBD1 (5 bases). The CDR3 is made up of 13 amino acids. Deletions cut 4 bases from V and 4 bases from J, with 10 bases between. Germline-derived CDR1 and CDR2 are MNHEY and SVGEGT. The CDR3 sequence is CASSSLGVTEAFF. CDR3 nucleotide sequence: TGTGCCAGCAGTTCCTTGGGGGTCACTGAAGCTTTCTTT.

Many counts were recorded for this clonotype. CDR3 DNA sequence: TGCAGCGTTGAATTCGACACTGAAGCTTTCTTT. This sequence encodes CSVEFDTEAFF. The rearrangement links TRBV29-1 to TRBJ1-1; D unresolved. Germline V gene data show CDR1 as SQVTM and CDR2 as ANQGSEA. The V gene lost 2 bases and the J gene lost 3 bases, with 4 bases spanning the gap. This CDR3 has 11 residues.

There are many counts of this clonotype. The chain links TRBV18 to TRBJ1-5; no clear D. V lost 2 bases to trimming and J lost 3 bases, with 5 bases between them. CDR1 KGHSH and CDR2 LQKENI come from the germline V gene. The CDR3 has 13 amino acids. The CDR3 spells CASSPGHNQPQHF. Here the CDR3 DNA reads TGTGCCAGCTCACCAGGGCACAATCAGCCCCAGCATTTT.